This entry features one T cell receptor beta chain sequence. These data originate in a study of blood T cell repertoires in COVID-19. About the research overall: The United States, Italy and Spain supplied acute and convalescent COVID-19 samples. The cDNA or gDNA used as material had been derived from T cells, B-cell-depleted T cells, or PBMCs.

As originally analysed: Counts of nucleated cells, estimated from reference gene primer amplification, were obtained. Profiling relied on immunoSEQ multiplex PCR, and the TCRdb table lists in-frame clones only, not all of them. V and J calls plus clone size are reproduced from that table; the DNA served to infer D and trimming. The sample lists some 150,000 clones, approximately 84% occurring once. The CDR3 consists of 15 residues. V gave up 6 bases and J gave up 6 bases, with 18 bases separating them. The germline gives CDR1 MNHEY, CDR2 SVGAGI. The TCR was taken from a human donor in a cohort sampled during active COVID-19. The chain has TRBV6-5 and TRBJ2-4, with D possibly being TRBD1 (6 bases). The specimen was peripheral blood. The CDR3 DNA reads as TGTGCCAGCAGCCTTGGGGGCGAGGAAGGAAACATTCAGTACTTC. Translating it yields CASSLGGEEGNIQYF.